This T cell receptor beta chain was identified in a study of lymphopenia after photon versus proton radiotherapy. Study outcomes and limitations: After the lymphocyte nadir, photon-treated repertoires showed oligoclonal expansion, especially of CD8+ Temra cells. Photon-treated patients lost naive T cells and TCR diversity; proton-treated stayed stable. In patients who died, overall survival fell as post-nadir TCR diversity dropped more.

For this clone: Its antigen remains unknown.

Looked up from germline, CDR1 is SNHLY and CDR2 is FYNNEI. The CDR3 length is 11 residues. The ends were cut back, 7 bases at V and 7 bases at J, with 10 bases in the middle. Generated by immunoSEQ multiplex PCR, the TCRdb table keeps only in-frame clones and is missing some. The data hold more than 30,000 clones, with approximately 92% observed a single time. The rearrangement joins TRBV2 to TRBJ1-2, with a weak D call TRBD1 (6 bases). The material was peripheral blood, obtained from a patient treated with proton-based radiotherapy. The receptor's source is a woman in her 70s with pancreatic cancer. Some clones in this sample may be carry-over from other donors' samples. CDR3 DNA: TGTGCCAGCACAGGGGAGGGTGGCTACACCTTC. It is translated as CASTGEGGYTF.